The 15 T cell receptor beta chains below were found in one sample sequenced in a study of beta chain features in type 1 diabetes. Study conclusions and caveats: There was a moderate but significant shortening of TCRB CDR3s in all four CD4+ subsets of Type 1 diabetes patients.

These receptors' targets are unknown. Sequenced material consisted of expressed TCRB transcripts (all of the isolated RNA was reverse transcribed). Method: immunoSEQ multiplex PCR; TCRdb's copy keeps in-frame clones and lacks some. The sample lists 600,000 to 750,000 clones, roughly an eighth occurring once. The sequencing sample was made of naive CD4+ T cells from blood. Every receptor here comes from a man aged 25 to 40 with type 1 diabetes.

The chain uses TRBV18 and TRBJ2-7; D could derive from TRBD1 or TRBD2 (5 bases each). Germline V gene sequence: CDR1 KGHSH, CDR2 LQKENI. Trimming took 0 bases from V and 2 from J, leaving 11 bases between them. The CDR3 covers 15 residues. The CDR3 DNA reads TGTGCCAGCTCACCACCGGACGAGGGGACCTACGAGCAGTACTTC. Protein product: CASSPPDEGTYEQYF.

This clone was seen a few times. CDR3 sequence reads: CASSLRLGQSNEQFF. In DNA, the CDR3 is TGTGCCAGCAGCTTACGGTTGGGACAGAGCAATGAGCAGTTCTTC. The rearrangement links TRBV7-2 to TRBJ2-1; 7 positions match TRBD1. The CDR3 length is 15 residues. Germline V gene sequence: CDR1 SGHTA, CDR2 FQGNSA. With V trimmed by 2 bases and J by 6 bases, 7 bases remained unmatched.

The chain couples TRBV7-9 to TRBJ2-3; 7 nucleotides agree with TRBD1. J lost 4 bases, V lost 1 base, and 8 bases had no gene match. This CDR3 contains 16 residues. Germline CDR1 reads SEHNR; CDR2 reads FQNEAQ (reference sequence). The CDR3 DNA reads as TGTGCCAGCAGCTTAGGAGAGGGGGCAGATGCAGATACGCAGTATTTT. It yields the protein CASSLGEGADADTQYF.

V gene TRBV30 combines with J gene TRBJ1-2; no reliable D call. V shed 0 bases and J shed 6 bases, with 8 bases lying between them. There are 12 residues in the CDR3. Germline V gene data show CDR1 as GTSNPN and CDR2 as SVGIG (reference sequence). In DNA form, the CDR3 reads TGTGCCTGGAGTGTTTCGGCAGATGGCTACACCTTC. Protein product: CAWSVSADGYTF.

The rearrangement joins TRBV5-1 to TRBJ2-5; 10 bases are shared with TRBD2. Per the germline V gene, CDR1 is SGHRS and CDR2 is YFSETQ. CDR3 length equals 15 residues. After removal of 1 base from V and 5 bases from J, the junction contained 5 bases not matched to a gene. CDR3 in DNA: TGCGCCAGCAGCTTGCCTAGCGGGGGTACGGAGACCCAGTACTTC. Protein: CASSLPSGGTETQYF. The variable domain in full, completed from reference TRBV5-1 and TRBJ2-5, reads KAGVTQTPRYLIKTRGQQVTLSCSPISGHRSVSWYQQTPGQGLQFLFEYFSETQRNKGNFPGRFSGRQFSNSRSEMNVSTLELGDSALYLCASSLPSGGTETQYFGPGTRLLVL.

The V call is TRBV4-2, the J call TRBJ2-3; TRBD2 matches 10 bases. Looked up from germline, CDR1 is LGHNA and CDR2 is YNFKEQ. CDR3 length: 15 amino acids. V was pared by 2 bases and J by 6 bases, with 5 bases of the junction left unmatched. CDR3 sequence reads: CASSQTSGALDTQYF. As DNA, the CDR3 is TGTGCCAGCAGCCAAACTAGCGGGGCCCTTGATACGCAGTATTTT.

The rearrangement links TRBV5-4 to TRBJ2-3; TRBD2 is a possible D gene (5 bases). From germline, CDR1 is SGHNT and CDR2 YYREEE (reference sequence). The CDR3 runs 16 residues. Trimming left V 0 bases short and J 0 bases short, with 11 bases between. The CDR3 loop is CASSLAGETSTDTQYF. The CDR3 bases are TGTGCCAGCAGCTTGGCCGGGGAAACTAGCACAGATACGCAGTATTTT. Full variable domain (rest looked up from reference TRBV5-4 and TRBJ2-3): ETGVTQSPTHLIKTRGQQVTLRCSSQSGHNTVSWYQQALGQGPQFIFQYYREEENGRGNFPPRFSGLQFPNYSSELNVNALELDDSALYLCASSLAGETSTDTQYFGPGTRLTVL.

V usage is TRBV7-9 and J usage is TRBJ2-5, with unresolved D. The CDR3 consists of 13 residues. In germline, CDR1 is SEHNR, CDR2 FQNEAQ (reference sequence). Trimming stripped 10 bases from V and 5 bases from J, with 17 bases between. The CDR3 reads CATQMAGSETQYF. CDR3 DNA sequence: TGTGCCACGCAGATGGCAGGTTCGGAGACCCAGTACTTC.

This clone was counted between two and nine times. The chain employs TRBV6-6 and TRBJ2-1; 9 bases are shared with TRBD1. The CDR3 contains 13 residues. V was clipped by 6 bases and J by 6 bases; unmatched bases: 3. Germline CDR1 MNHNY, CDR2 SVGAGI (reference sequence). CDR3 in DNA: TGTGCCAGCAGAGTGGACAGGGGCAATGAGCAGTTCTTC. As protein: CASRVDRGNEQFF.

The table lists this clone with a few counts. The chain's CDR3 is CASSPTGSGANVLTF. CDR3 DNA sequence: TGTGCCAGCAGCCCGACAGGGTCTGGGGCCAACGTCCTGACTTTC. V is TRBV7-9 and J is TRBJ2-6, with 7 bases aligning to TRBD1. V lost 5 bases to trimming and J lost 1 base; unmatched junction nucleotides: 2. The CDR3 loop spans 15 amino acids. From germline, CDR1 is SEHNR and CDR2 FQNEAQ (reference sequence).

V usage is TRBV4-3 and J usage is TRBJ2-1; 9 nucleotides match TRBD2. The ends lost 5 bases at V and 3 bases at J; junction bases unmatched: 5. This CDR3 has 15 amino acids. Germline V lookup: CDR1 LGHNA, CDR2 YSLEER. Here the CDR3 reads CASSDKRGDYNEQFF. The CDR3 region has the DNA TGCGCCAGCAGCGACAAGCGGGGGGACTACAATGAGCAGTTCTTC.

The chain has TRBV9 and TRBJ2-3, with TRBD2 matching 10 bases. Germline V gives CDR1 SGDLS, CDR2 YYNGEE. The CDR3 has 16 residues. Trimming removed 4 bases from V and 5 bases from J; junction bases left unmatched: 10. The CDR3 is CASSSGLAASGDTQYF. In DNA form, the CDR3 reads TGTGCCAGCAGCTCCGGACTAGCGGCGAGTGGAGATACGCAGTATTTT. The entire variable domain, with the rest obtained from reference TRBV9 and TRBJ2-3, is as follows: DSGVTQTPKHLITATGQRVTLRCSPRSGDLSVYWYQQSLDQGLQFLIQYYNGEERAKGNILERFSAQQFPDLHSELNLSSLELGDSALYFCASSSGLAASGDTQYFGPGTRLTVL.

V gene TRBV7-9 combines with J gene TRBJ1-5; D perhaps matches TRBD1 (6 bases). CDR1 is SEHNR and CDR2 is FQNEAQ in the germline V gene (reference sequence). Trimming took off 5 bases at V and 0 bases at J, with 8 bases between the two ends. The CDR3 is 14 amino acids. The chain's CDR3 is CASSGQYSNQPQHF. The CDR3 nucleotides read TGTGCCAGCAGCGGACAGTATAGCAATCAGCCCCAGCATTTT.

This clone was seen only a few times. This CDR3 is CASSFRAGHASGANVLTF. CDR3 nucleotides: TGTGCCAGCAGTTTTCGCGCGGGGCATGCCTCTGGGGCCAACGTCCTGACTTTC. V gene TRBV27 combines with J gene TRBJ2-6; weak D call: TRBD2 (6 bases). The V end lost 3 bases, the J end lost 0 bases, and 15 bases lay between the germline ends. Germline lookup yields CDR1 MNHEY and CDR2 SMNVEV (reference sequence). CDR3 length: 18 residues.

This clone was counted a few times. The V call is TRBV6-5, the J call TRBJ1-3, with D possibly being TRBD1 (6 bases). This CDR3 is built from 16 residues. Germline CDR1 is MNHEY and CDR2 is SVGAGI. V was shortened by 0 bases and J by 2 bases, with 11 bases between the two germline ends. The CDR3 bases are TGTGCCAGCAGTTACTCCACGGACAGTACTGGAAACACCATATATTTT. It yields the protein CASSYSTDSTGNTIYF.